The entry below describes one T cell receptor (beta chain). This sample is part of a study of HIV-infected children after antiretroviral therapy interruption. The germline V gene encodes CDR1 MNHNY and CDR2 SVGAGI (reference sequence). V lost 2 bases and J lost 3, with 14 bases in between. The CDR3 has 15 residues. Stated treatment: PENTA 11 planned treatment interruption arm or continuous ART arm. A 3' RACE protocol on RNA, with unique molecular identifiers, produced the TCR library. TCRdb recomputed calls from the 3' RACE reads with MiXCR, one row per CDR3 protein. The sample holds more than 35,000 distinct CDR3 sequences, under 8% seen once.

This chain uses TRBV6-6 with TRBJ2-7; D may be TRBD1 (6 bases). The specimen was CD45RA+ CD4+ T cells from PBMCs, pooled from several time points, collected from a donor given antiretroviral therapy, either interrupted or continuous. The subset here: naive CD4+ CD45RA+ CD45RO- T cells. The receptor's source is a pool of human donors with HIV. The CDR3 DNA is TGTGCCAGCAGTTACCCAACAGGGTCCAGCTACGAGCAGTACTTC. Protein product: CASSYPTGSSYEQYF.